One and the same sample provided the 12 T cell receptor beta chains below, sequenced in a study of cytotoxic CD8 clonotypes in ibrutinib-treated CLL. Sequencing used immunoSEQ multiplex PCR; TCRdb keeps in-frame clones, though not all of them. The sample contains about 76,000 clones, around four fifths of which appear only once. Sequencing was performed on PBMCs, taken after 24 months of ibrutinib treatment. The source of these receptors is a human donor with chronic lymphocytic leukemia.

This chain uses TRBV6-5 with TRBJ2-5; 8 bases agree with TRBD1. Unmatched junction bases numbered 8, after V lost 6 bases and J lost 2 bases. The CDR3 loop spans 15 amino acids. Per germline, CDR1 MNHEY and CDR2 SVGAGI. The CDR3 loop is CASRSGGARQETQYF. DNA for the CDR3: TGTGCCAGCAGATCAGGGGGCGCAAGGCAAGAGACCCAGTACTTC.

This clone was observed a handful of times. This chain joins TRBV29-1 and TRBJ2-7, with D possibly matching TRBD1 (6 bases). CDR3 length: 12 amino acids. Germline CDR1 reads SQVTM; CDR2 reads ANQGSEA. The V end lost 6 bases, the J end lost 5 bases, and 14 bases lay between the germline ends. CDR3 protein: CSVNTGQNEQYF. The CDR3 DNA reads as TGCAGCGTGAATACAGGGCAGAACGAGCAGTACTTC.

The V gene is TRBV28, the J gene TRBJ2-3; TRBD2 might be the D (5 bases). V lost 3 bases and J 0 bases, leaving 7 bases between the germline ends. The germline V gene has CDR1 MDHEN and CDR2 SYDVKM. The CDR3 totals 14 residues. The chain's CDR3 is CASSLGGSTDTQYF. The CDR3 DNA follows: TGTGCCAGCAGTTTGGGCGGGAGCACAGATACGCAGTATTTT. The full variable domain, in which reference TRBV28 and TRBJ2-3 provide the parts outside the CDR3, is DVKVTQSSRYLVKRTGEKVFLECVQDMDHENMFWYRQDPGLGLRLIYFSYDVKMKEKGDIPEGYSVSREKKERFSLILESASTNQTSMYLCASSLGGSTDTQYFGPGTRLTVL.

The chain carries TRBV28 and TRBJ2-2; 8 bases agree with TRBD1. CDR1 is MDHEN, CDR2 SYDVKM, per germline. The trim removed 2 bases at V and 3 bases at J, leaving 14 bases unmatched. The CDR3 totals 19 residues. CDR3 sequence: CASSLVPGLRDRYTGELFF. The CDR3 nucleotides are TGTGCCAGCAGTTTAGTCCCGGGTCTTCGGGACAGGTACACCGGGGAGCTGTTTTTT.

The CDR3 region has the DNA TGTGCCAGCAGAGCATGGGGGCGGAGCACAGATACGCAGTATTTT. Its protein is CASRAWGRSTDTQYF. V usage is TRBV4-2 and J usage is TRBJ2-3, with D possibly matching TRBD1 (6 bases). Germline-derived CDR1 and CDR2 are LGHNA and YNFKEQ. Trimming removed 6 bases from V and 0 bases from J, with 13 bases in between. There are 15 residues in the CDR3.

V usage is TRBV7-2 and J usage is TRBJ2-1, with D possibly matching TRBD2 (5 bases). CDR1 is SGHTA and CDR2 is FQGNSA in the germline V gene. The CDR3 is 15 amino acids. V was pared by 0 bases and J by 0 bases, with 6 bases between. CDR3 in amino acids: CASSLAGSSYNEQFF. The CDR3 region has the DNA TGTGCCAGCAGCTTAGCAGGGAGCTCCTACAATGAGCAGTTCTTC.

The CDR3, as DNA: TGTGCCAGCAGTTACTCGCATCTAGCGTCCTACGAGCAGTACTTC. It codes for CASSYSHLASYEQYF. The rearrangement joins TRBV6-5 to TRBJ2-7; D perhaps matches TRBD2 (6 bases). V was pared by 0 bases and J by 1 base, with 10 bases between. CDR3 length: 15 amino acids. Looked up from germline, CDR1 is MNHEY and CDR2 is SVGAGI.

The J gene is TRBJ1-2, the V gene TRBV9; tentatively, D is TRBD1 (5 bases). Germline loops: CDR1 SGDLS, CDR2 YYNGEE. The length of the CDR3 is 12 residues. Deletions cut 4 bases from V and 8 bases from J, with 12 bases between. CDR3 amino acids: CASSLGTGGYTF. The CDR3 coding sequence is TGTGCCAGCAGCCTAGGGACGGGAGGCTACACCTTC.

The genes are TRBV5-4 and TRBJ2-5; D is uncertain. In germline, CDR1 is SGHNT, CDR2 YYREEE (reference sequence). V lost 1 base to trimming and J lost 2 bases, with 6 bases between them. The CDR3 is made up of 13 amino acids. CDR3 region: CASSLYQQETQYF. The DNA for the CDR3 is TGTGCCAGCAGCTTGTATCAGCAAGAGACCCAGTACTTC. The full variable domain, in which reference TRBV5-4 and TRBJ2-5 provide the parts outside the CDR3, is ETGVTQSPTHLIKTRGQQVTLRCSSQSGHNTVSWYQQALGQGPQFIFQYYREEENGRGNFPPRFSGLQFPNYSSELNVNALELDDSALYLCASSLYQQETQYFGPGTRLLVL.

The DNA for the CDR3 is TGTGCCAGCAGGACCGGGGGACAAGAGACCCAGTACTTC. It encodes CASRTGGQETQYF. The chain recombines TRBV28 with TRBJ2-5, with D possibly TRBD2 on 6 matching bases. V gave up 6 bases and J gave up 2 bases, with 10 bases separating them. The CDR3 is made up of 13 amino acids. Germline values: CDR1 MDHEN, CDR2 SYDVKM.

The chain uses TRBV7-2 and TRBJ2-1, with D uncertain. Trimming removed 6 bases at V and 5 bases at J, with 20 bases between. This CDR3 spans 16 amino acids. Germline-derived CDR1 and CDR2 are SGHTA and FQGNSA. DNA for the CDR3: TGTGCCAGCAGTTTGGACGAGCTTACGTGGGACAATGAGCAGTTCTTC. It codes for CASSLDELTWDNEQFF.

The V and J genes are TRBV20-1 and TRBJ2-7; D is unclear. The CDR3 is made up of 11 amino acids. The V and J ends lost 6 bases and 5 bases respectively, with 11 bases between them. The germline gives CDR1 DFQATT, CDR2 SNEGSKA (reference sequence). In DNA form, the CDR3 reads TGCAGTGCAGCCTCTCGGCACGAGCAGTACTTC. Residues: CSAASRHEQYF.